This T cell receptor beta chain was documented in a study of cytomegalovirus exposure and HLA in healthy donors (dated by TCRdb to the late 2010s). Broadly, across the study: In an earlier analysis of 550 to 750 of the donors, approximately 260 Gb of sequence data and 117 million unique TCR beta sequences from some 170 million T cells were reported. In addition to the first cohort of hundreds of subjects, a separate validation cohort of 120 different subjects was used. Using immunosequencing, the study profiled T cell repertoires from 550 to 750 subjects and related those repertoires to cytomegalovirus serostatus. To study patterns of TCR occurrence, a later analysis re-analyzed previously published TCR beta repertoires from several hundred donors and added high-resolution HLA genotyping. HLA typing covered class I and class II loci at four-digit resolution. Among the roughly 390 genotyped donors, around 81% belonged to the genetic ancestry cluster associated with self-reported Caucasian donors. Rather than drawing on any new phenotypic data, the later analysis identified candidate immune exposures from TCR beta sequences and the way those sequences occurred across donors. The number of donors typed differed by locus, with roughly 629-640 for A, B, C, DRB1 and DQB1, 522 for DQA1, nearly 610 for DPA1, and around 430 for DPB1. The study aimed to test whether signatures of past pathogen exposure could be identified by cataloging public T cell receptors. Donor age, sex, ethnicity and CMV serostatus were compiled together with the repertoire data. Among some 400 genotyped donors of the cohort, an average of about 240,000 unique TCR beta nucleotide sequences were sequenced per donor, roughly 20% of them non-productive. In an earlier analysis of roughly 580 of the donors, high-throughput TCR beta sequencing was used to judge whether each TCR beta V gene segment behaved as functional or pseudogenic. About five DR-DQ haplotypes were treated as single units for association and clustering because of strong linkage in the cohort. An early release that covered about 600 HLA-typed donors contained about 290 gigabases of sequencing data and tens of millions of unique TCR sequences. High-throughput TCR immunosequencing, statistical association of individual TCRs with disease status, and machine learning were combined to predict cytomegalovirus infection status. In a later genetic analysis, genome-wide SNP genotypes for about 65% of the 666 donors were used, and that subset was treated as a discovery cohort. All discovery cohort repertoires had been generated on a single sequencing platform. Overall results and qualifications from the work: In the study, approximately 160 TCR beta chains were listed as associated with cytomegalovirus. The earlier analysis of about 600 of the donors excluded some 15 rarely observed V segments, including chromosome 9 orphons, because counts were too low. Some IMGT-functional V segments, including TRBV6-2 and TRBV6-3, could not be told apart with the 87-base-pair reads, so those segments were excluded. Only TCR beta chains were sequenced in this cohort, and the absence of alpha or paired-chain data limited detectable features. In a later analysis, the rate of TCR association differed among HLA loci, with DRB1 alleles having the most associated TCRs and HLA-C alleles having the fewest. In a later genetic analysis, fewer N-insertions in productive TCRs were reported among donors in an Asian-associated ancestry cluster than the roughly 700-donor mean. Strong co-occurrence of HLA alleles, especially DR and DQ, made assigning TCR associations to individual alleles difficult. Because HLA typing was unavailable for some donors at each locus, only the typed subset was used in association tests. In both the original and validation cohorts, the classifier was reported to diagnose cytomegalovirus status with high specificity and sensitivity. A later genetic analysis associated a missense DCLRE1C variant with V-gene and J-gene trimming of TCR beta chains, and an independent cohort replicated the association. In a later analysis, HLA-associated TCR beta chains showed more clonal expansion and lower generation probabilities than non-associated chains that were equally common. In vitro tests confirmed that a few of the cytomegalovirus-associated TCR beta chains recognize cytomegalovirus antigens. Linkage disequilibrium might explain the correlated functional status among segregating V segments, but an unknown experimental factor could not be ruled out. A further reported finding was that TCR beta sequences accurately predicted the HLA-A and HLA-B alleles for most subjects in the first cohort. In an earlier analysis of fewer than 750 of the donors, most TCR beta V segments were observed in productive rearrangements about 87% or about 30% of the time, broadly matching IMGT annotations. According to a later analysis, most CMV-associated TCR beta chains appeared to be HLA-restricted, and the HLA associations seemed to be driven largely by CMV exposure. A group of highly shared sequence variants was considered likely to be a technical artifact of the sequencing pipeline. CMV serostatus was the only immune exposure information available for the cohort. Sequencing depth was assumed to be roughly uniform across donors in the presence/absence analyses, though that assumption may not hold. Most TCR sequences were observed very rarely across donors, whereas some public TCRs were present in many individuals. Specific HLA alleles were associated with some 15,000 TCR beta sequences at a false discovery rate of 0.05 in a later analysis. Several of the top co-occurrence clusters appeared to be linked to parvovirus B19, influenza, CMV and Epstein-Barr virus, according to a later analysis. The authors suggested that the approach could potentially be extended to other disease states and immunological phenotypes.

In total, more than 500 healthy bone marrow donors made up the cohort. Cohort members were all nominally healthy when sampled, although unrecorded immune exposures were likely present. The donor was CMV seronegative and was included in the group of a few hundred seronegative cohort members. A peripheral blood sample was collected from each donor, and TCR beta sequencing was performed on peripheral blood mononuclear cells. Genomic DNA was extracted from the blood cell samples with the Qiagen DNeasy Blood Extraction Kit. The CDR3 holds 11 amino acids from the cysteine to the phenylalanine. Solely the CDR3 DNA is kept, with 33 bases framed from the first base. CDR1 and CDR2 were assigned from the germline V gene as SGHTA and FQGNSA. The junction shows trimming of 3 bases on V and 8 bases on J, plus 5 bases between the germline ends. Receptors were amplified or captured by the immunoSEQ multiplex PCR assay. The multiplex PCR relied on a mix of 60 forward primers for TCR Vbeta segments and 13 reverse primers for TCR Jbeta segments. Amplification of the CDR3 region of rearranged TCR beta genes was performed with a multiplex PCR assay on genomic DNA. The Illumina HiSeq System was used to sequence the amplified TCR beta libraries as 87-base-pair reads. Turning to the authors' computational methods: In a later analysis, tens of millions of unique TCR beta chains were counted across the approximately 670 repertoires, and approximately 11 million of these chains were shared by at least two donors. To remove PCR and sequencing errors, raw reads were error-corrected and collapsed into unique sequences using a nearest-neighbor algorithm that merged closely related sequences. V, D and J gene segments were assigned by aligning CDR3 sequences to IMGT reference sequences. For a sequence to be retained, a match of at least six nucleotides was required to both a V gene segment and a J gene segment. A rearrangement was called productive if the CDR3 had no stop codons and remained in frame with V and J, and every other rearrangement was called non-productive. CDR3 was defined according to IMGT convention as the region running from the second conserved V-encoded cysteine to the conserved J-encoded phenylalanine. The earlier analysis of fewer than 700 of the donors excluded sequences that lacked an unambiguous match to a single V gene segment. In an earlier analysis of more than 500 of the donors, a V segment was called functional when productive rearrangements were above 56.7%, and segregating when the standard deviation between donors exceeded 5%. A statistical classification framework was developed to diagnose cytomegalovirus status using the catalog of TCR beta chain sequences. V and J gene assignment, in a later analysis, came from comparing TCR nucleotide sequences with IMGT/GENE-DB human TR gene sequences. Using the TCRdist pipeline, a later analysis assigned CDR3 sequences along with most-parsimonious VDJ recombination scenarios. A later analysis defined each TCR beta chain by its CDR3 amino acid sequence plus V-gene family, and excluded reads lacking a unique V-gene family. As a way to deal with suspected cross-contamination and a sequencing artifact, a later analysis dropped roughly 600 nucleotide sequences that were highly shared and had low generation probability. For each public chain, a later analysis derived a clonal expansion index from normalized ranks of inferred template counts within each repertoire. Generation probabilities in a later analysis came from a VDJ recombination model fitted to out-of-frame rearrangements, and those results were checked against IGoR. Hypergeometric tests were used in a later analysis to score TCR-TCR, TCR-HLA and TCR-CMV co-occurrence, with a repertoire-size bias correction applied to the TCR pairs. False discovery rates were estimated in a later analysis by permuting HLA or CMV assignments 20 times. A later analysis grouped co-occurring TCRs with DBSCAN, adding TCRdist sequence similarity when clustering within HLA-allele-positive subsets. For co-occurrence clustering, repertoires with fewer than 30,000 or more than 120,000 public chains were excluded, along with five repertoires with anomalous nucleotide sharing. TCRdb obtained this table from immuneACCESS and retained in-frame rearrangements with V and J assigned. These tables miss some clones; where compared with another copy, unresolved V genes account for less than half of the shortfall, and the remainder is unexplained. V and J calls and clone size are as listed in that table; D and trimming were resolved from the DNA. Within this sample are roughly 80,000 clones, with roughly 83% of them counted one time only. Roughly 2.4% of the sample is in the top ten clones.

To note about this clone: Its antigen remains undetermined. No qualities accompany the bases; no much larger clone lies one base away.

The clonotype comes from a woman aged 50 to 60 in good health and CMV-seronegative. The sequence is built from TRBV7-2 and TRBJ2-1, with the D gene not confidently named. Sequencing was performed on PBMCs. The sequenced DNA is TGTGCCAGCAGCTTTGGCTATGAGCAGTTCTTC. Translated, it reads CASSFGYEQFF.